This TCR beta chain was recovered during a study of T cell repertoires in cytomegalovirus infection. Looking at the study overall: Public TCR beta signature analysis indicated the presence of both CMV infection and matching HLA type.

In its sample, this clonotype was seen many times. Its specificity is unknown. Whole-study results and caveats: CMV-specific HLA-C-restricted TCR beta clonotypes dominated the ex vivo response.

The V gene's germline CDR1 is SEHNR and CDR2 FQNEAQ (reference sequence). The V gene lost 11 bases and the J gene lost 0 bases, with 14 bases spanning the gap. The CDR3 consists of 15 residues. MiXCR, applied by TCRdb to the reads, yields one record per CDR3 protein. The table includes 290,000 or so distinct CDR3 sequences, about 9.2% detected once. The V gene is TRBV7-9, the J gene TRBJ1-6; D unresolved. The sequenced sample consisted of PBMCs. The TCR comes from a human donor in good health (CMV status not recorded). Some clones in this sample may be carry-over from other donors' samples. The CDR3, as DNA: TGTGCCCTGCTGGGTGCGGACTCCTATAATTCACCCCTCCACTTT. It is translated as CALLGADSYNSPLHF.